The present T cell receptor (beta chain) was sequenced within a study of T cells in Graves' hyperthyroidism and ophthalmopathy. This CDR3 comprises 12 residues. Germline CDR1 MDHEN, CDR2 SYDVKM. Trimming took off 6 bases at V and 7 bases at J, with 13 bases between the two ends. This clonotype was seen many times. Patients having uncontrolled infection, another autoimmune disease, pregnancy or lactation were not included. RNA transcripts were the template for amplifying TCR beta CDR3 regions. The TCR CDR3 was amplified in a first-round RT-PCR using the HTBI primer set. TCRdb re-called the multiplex PCR reads through MiXCR, storing one row per CDR3 protein. This table has 600,000 to 750,000 distinct CDR3 sequences, approximately 15% appearing once.

The TCR sequence derives from a man aged 45 to 65 with Graves' hyperthyroidism. Sequenced input: blood. V gene TRBV28 combines with J gene TRBJ2-7; the D call may be TRBD1 or TRBD2 (5 bases each). This CDR3 is CASRTGTGEQYF. The CDR3 DNA is TGTGCCAGCAGAACCGGGACGGGGGAGCAGTACTTC.